Described below is a single TCR beta chain sequence and its context. The antigen is undetermined. Other nucleotide sequences in the sample specify the same CDR3. The CDR3 extends over 13 amino acids. Per the germline V gene, CDR1 is MNHEY and CDR2 is SMNVEV (reference sequence). V lost 3 bases and J 7 bases, leaving 12 bases between the germline ends. The sample belongs to a study of shared clonotypes between healthy human individuals. Positive CCR7 selection of CD45RO-negative cells yielded the naive CD8 cells, and terminally differentiated effector memory CD45RA+ cells were excluded. Only Caucasian adults living in Nashville, Tennessee made up the donor group. Assay: immunoSEQ multiplex PCR; the TCRdb copy retains only in-frame clones and omits some. The sample has some 2 million clones, roughly 95% seen once; the top ten hold about 1.1%. Study-wide results and limits: In this cohort, only blood was sampled, and tissue repertoires likely differ.

Source material: naive CD8+ T cells sorted from blood. This chain connects TRBV27 to TRBJ1-2; a weak D match, TRBD1 (6 bases). The TCR sequence derives from a man younger than 30 in good health. CDR3 loop: CASSFTGGPGYTF. The CDR3 DNA sequence: TGTGCCAGCAGTTTCACCGGGGGGCCTGGCTACACCTTC.